Given below is one TCR beta chain in context. Its antigen is as yet unknown. The data are from a study of T cells in localized non-small cell lung cancer. Study results and limitations: A higher density of T cells in blood coincided with extended overall survival. Uninvolved adjacent lung showed the highest T cell clonality, exceeding tumor. A median of about 54 of the top 100 tumor clones appeared in adjacent lung, which was paired and uninvolved. Analysis by sequencing included only one tumor region, so heterogeneity remains possible.

The method was immunoSEQ multiplex PCR; TCRdb's version includes in-frame clones alone and lacks a portion of them. Of over 45,000 clones listed, around 84% are singletons. This CDR3 is built from 14 residues. CDR1 is SGHAT, CDR2 FQNNGV, per germline. V lost 3 bases and J lost 1, with 10 bases in between. The rearrangement uses TRBV11-2 and TRBJ2-7, with a possible D match to TRBD1 (6 bases). This clonotype was obtained from a female donor with stage II lung adenocarcinoma. Specimen: PBMCs, collected before any cancer treatment. The CDR3 region is CASSFRQVSYEQYF. The CDR3 DNA is TGTGCCAGCAGCTTTCGACAGGTATCCTACGAGCAGTACTTC. Complete variable domain (other parts from reference TRBV11-2 and TRBJ2-7): EAGVAQSPRYKIIEKRQSVAFWCNPISGHATLYWYQQILGQGPKLLIQFQNNGVVDDSQLPKDRFSAERLKGVDSTLKIQPAKLEDSAVYLCASSFRQVSYEQYFGPGTRLTVT.